This T cell receptor (beta chain) was identified during a study of blood T cell repertoires in COVID-19. CDR1 is SGHNT, CDR2 YYREEE, per germline (reference sequence). This CDR3 region has 15 residues. V lost 3 bases to trimming and J lost 2 bases; unmatched junction nucleotides: 5. The protocol was immunoSEQ multiplex PCR, while the TCRdb copy is restricted to in-frame clones and leaves out a portion. Seen here are tens of thousands of clones, 70% to 90% observed once, and the top ten hold under 15%. Sequencing was done on a sample of peripheral blood. The sequence came from a man older than 75 with acute or convalescent COVID-19. The chain recombines TRBV5-4 with TRBJ1-2; TRBD1 matches at 9 bases. The CDR3 reads CASSYATGGNYGYTF. The CDR3 nucleotides read TGTGCCAGCAGCTACGCGACAGGGGGGAACTATGGCTACACCTTC.